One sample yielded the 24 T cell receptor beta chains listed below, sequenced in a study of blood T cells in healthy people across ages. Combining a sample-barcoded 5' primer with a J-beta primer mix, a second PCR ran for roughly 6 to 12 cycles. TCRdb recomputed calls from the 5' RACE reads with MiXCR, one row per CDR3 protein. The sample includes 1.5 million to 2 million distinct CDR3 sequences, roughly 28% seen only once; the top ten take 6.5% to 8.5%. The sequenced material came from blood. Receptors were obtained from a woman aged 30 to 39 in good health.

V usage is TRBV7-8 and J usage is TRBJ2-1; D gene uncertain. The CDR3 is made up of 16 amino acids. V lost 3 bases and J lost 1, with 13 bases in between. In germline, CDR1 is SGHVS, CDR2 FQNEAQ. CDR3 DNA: TGTGCCAGCAGCTTGAGATGGGGTAGGTCCTACAATGAGCAGTTCTTC. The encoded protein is CASSLRWGRSYNEQFF.

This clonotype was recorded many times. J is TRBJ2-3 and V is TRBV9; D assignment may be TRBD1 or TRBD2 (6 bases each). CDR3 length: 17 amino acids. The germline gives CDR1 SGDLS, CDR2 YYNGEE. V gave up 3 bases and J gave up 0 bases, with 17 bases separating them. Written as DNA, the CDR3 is TGTGCCAGCAGCGGAACTAGCCCGGGACACAGCACAGATACGCAGTATTTT. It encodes CASSGTSPGHSTDTQYF.

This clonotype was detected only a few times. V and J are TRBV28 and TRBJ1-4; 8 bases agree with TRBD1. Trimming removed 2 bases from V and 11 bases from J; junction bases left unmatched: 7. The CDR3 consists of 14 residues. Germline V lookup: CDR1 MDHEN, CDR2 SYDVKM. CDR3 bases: TGTGCCAGCAGTTTACTGGACAGGGAGGAGAAACTGTTTTTT. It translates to CASSLLDREEKLFF.

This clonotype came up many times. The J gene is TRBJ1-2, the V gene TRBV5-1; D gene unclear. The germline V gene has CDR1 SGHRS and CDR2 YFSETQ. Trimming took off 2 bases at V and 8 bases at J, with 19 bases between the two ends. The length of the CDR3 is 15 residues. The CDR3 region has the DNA TGCGCCAGCAGCTTAGAACATCCGTCAAGGGAAGGCTACACCTTC. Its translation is CASSLEHPSREGYTF.

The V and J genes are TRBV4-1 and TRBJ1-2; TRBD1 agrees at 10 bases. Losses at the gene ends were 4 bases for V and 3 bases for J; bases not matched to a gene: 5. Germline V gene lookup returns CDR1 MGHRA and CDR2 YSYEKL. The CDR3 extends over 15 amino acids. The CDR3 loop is CASSLTGTGDYGYTF. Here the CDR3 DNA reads TGCGCCAGCAGCCTAACCGGGACAGGGGACTATGGCTACACCTTC.

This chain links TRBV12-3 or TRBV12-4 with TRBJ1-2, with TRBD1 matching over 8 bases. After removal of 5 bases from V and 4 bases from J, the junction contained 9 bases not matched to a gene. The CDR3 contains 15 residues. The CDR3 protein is CASSLRQGKGYGYTF. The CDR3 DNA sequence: TGTGCCAGCAGTCTTAGACAGGGGAAGGGCTATGGCTACACCTTC.

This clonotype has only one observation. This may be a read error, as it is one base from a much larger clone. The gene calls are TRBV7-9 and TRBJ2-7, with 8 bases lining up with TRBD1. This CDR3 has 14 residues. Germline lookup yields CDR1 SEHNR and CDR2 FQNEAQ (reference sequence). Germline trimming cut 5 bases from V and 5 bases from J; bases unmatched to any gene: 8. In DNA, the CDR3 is TGTGCCAGCAGCGCGGACAGGGAAAGCAACGAGCAGTACTTC. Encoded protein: CASSADRESNEQYF. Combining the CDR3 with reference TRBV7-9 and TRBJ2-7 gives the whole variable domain DTGVSQNPRHKITKRGQNVTFRCDPISEHNRLYWYRQTLGQGPEFLTYFQNEAQLEKSRLLSDRFSAERPKGSFSTLEIQRTEQGDSAMYLCASSADRESNEQYFGPGTRLTVT.

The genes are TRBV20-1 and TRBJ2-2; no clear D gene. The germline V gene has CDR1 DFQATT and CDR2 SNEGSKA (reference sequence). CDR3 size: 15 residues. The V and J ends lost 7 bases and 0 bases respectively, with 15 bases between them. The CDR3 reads CSVADPRTNTGELFF. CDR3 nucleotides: TGCAGTGTGGCGGACCCTAGGACGAACACCGGGGAGCTGTTTTTT.

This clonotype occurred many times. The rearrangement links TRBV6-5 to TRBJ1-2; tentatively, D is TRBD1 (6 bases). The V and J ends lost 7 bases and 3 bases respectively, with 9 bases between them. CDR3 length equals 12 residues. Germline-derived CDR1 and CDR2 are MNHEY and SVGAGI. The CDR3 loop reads CASKQGYYGYTF. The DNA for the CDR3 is TGTGCCAGCAAACAGGGATACTATGGCTACACCTTC.

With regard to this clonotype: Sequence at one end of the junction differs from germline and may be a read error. In DNA, the CDR3 is TGTGCCCGCAGCCCAAACCCAGCAGGGAACACTGAAGCTTTCTTT. Protein sequence: CARSPNPAGNTEAFF. The chain couples TRBV14 to TRBJ1-1; D is unclear. The CDR3 extends over 15 amino acids. CDR1 and CDR2 from the germline V gene are SGHDN and FVKESK. The variable domain in full, with the rest retrieved from reference TRBV14 and TRBJ1-1, is EAGVTQFPSHSVIEKGQTVTLRCDPISGHDNLYWYRRVMGKEIKFLLHFVKESKQDESGMPNNRFLAERTGGTYSTLKVQPAELEDSGVYFCARSPNPAGNTEAFFGQGTRLTVV.

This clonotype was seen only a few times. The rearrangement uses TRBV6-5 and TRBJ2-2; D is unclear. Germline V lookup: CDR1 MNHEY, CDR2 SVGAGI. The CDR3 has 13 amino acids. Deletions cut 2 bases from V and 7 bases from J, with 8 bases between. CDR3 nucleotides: TGTGCCAGCAGTTACCCGACGAACGGGGAGCTGTTTTTT. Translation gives CASSYPTNGELFF.

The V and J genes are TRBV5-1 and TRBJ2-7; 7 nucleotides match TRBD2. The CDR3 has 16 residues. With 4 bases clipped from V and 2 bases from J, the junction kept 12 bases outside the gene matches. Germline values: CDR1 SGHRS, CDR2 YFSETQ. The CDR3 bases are TGCGCCAGCAGCCCTACTGGGGGGGACTTCACCTACGAGCAGTACTTC. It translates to CASSPTGGDFTYEQYF.

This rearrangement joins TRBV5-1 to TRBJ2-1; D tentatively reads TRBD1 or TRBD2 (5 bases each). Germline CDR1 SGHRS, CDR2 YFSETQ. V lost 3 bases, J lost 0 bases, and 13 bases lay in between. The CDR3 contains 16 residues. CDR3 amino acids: CASSWDPTSSYNEQFF. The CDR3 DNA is TGCGCCAGCAGCTGGGACCCGACGAGCTCCTACAATGAGCAGTTCTTC.

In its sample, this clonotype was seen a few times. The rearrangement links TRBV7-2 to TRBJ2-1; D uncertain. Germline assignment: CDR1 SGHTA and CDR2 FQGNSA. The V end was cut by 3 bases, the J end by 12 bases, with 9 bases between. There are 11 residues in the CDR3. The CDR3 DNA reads TGTGCCAGCAGCTTGCCCGGTGGGCAGTTCTTC. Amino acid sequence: CASSLPGGQFF.

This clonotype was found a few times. The CDR3, as DNA: TGCGCCAGCAGCTTTGCTAGCGGGGGATACAATGAGCAGTACTTC. The encoded protein is CASSFASGGYNEQYF. The J gene is TRBJ2-7, the V gene TRBV5-1, with 10 bases aligning to TRBD2. The J segment lost 7 bases and the V segment lost 2 bases, leaving 9 bases of the junction unmatched. The CDR3 length is 15 residues. The germline CDR1 and CDR2 sequences are SGHRS and YFSETQ.

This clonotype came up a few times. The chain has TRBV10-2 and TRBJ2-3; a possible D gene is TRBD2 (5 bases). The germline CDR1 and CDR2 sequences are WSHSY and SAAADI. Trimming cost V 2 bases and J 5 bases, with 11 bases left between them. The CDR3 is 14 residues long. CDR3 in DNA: TGCGCCAGCAGTGAGGGCCTAGCAGAAGATACGCAGTATTTT. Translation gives CASSEGLAEDTQYF.

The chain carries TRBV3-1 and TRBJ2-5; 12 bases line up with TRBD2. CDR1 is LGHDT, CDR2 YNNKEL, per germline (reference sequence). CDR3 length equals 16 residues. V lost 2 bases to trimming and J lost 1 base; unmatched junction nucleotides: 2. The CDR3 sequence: CASSQRTSGAQETQYF. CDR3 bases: TGTGCCAGCAGCCAAAGGACTAGCGGGGCCCAAGAGACCCAGTACTTC.

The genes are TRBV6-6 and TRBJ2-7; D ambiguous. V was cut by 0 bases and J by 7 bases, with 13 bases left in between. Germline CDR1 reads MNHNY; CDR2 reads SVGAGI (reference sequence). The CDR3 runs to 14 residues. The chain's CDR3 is CASSYSGFGDEQYF. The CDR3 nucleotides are TGTGCCAGCAGTTACTCTGGGTTCGGCGATGAGCAGTACTTC.

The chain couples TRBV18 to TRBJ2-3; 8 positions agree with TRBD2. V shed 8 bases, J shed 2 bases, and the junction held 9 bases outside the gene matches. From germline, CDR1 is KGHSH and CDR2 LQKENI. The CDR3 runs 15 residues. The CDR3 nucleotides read TGTGCCAGCGCGCAGACTAGCGTTATCACAGATACGCAGTATTTT. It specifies CASAQTSVITDTQYF.

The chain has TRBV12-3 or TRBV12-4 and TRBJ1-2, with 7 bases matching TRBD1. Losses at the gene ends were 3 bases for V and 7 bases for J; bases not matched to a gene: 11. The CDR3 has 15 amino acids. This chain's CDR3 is CASSFVARGQSGYTF. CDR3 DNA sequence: TGTGCCAGCAGTTTCGTGGCGAGGGGGCAAAGTGGCTACACCTTC.

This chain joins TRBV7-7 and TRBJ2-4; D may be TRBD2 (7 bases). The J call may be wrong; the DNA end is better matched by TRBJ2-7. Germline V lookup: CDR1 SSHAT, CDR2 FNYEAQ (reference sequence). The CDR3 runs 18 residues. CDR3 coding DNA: TGTGCCAGCAGGACACACGGTTTTAGACGGGGGGCAAGTTACGAGCAGTACTTC. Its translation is CASRTHGFRRGASYEQYF.

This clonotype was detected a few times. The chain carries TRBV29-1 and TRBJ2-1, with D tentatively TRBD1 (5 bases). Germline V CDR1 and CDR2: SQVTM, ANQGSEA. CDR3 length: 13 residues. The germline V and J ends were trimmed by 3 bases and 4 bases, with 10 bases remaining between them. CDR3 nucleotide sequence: TGCAGCGTTGAGGACATCCGTTACAATGAGCAGTTCTTC. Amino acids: CSVEDIRYNEQFF.

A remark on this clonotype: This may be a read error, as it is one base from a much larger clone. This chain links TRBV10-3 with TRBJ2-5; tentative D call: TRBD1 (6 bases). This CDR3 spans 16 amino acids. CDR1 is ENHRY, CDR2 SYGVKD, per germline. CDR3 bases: TGTGCCATCAGCCGTCCTCCAGGGGTTCTCCAAGAGACCCGGTACTTC. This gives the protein CAISRPPGVLQETRYF.

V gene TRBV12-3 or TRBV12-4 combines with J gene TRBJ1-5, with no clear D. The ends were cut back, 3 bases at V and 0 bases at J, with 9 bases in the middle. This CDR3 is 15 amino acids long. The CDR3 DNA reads TGTGCCAGCAGTTTCGGGCCCCATAGCAATCAGCCCCAGCATTTT. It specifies CASSFGPHSNQPQHF.